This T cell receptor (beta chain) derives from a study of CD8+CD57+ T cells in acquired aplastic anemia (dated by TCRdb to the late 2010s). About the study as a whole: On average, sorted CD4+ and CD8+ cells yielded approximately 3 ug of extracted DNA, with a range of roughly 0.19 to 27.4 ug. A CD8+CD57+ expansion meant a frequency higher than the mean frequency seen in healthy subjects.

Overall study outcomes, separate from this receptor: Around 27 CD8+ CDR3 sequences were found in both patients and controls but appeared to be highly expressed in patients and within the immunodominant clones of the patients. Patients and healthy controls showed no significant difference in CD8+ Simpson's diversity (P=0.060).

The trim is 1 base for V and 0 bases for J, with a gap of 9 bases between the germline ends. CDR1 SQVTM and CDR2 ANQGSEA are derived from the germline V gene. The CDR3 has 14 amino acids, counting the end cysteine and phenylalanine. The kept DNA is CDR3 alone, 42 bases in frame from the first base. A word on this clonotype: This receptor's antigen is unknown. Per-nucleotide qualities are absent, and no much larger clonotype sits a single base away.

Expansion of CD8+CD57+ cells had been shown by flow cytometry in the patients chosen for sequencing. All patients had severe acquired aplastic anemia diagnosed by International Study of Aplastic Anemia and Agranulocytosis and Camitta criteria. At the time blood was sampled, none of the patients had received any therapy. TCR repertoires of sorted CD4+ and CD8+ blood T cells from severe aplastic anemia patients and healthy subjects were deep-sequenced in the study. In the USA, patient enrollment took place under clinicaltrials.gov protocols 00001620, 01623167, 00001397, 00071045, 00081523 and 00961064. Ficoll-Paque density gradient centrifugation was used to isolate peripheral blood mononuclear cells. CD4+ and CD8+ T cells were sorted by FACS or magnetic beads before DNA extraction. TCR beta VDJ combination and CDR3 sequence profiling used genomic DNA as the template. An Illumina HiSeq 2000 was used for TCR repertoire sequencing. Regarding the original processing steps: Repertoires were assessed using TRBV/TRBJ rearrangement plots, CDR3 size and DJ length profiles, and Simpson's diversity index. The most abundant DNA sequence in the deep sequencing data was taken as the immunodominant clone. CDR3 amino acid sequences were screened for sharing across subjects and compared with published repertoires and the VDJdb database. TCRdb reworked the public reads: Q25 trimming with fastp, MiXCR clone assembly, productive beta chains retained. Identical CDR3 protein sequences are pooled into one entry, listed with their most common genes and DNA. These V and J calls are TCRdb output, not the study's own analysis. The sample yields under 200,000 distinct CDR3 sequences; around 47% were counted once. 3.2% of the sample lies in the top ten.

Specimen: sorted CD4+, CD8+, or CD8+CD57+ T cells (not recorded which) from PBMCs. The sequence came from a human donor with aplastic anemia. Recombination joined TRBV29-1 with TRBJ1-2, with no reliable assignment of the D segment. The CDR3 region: CSVEGLPPNYGYTF. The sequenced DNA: TGCAGCGTTGAAGGTCTTCCGCCTAACTATGGCTACACCTTC.